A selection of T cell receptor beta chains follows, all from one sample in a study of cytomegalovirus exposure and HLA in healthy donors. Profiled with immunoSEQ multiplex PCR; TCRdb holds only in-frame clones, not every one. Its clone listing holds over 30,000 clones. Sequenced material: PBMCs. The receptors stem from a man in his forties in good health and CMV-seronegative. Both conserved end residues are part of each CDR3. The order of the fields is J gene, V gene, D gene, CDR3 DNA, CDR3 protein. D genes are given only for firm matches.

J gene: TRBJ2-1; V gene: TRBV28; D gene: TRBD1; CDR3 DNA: TGTGCCAGCAGTTTATGGGGGACAGGAGCTAACAATGAGCAGTTCTTC; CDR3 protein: CASSLWGTGANNEQFF
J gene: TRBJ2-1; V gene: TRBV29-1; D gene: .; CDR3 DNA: TGCAGCGTTGAAGGGCGGTTGGAGCAGTTCTTC; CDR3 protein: CSVEGRLEQFF
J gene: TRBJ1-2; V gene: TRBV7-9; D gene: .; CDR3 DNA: TGTGCCAGCAGCTTAGTCCCCCCCCCAACTAACTATGGCTACACCTTC; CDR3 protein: CASSLVPPPTNYGYTF
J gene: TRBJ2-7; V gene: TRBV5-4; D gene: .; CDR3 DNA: TGTGCCAGCAGCTTGGGGCGGCAGTCCGGCCACGAGCAGTACTTC; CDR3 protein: CASSLGRQSGHEQYF
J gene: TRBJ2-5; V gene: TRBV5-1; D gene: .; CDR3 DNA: TGCGCCAGCAGCATCATGGCGAGGCAAGAGACCCAGTACTTC; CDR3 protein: CASSIMARQETQYF
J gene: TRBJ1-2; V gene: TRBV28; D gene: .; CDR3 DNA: TGTGCCAGCAGTTTAGCGGGGGCGCGTGGCTACACCTTC; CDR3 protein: CASSLAGARGYTF
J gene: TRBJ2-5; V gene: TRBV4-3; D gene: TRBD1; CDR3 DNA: TGCGCCAGCAGCCCCCGGGACAGGAGCCAAGAGACCCAGTACTTC; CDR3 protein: CASSPRDRSQETQYF
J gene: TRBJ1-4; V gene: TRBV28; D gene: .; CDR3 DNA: TGTGCCAGCAGCCCCGAGGGGGTCGATGAAAAACTGTTTTTT; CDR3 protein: CASSPEGVDEKLFF
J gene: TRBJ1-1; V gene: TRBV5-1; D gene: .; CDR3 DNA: TGCGCCAGCAGCTTACCCGGTGGCACTGAAGCTTTCTTT; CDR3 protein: CASSLPGGTEAFF
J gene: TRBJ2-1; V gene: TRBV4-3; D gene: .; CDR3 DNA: TGCGCCAGCAGCCAAGAGGCACCGGGACAATTCTCCTACAATGAGCAGTTCTTC; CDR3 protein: CASSQEAPGQFSYNEQFF
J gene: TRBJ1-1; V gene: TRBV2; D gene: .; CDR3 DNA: TGTGCCAGCAGTGGTAACAGGGATGCTGAAGCTTTCTTT; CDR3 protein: CASSGNRDAEAFF
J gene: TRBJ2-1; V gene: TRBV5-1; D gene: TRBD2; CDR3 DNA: TGCGCCAGCAGCTTGGCCTGGACTAGCGGGAACAATGAGCAGTTCTTC; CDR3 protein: CASSLAWTSGNNEQFF
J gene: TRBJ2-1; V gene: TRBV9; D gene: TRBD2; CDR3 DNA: TGTGCCAGCAGCGTATATAGCGGGAGCCAGCCCGACAATGAGCAGTTCTTC; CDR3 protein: CASSVYSGSQPDNEQFF
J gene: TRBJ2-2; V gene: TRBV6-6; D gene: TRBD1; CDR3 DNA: TGTGCCAGCAGTTCTTTCCGGGACAGGAGCACCGGGGAGCTGTTTTTT; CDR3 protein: CASSSFRDRSTGELFF
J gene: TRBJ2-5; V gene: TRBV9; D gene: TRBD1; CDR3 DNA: TGTGCCAGCAGCGGAGGACAGGGTTGGGAGACCCAGTACTTC; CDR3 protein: CASSGGQGWETQYF
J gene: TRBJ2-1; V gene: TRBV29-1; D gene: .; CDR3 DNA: TGCAGCGTTGAAGGTATCCTGGACTTCCAGTTCTTC; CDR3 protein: CSVEGILDFQFF
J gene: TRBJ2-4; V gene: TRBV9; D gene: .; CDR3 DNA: TGTGCCAGCAGCGTAGGGGTGGAGGGGAGAAACATTCAGTACTTC; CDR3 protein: CASSVGVEGRNIQYF
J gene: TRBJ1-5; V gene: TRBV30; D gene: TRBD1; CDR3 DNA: TGTGCCTGGAGGGCGGCGACAGGGGTTGATCAGCCCCAGCATTTT; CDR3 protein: CAWRAATGVDQPQHF
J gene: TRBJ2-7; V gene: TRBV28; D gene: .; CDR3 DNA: TGTGCCAGCAGTTCCAACTACGAGCAGTACTTC; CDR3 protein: CASSSNYEQYF
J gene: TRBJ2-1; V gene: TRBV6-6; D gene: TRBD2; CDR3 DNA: TGTGCCAGCAGCCGCGGGAGCGCTGAAACCTACAATGAGCAGTTCTTC; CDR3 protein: CASSRGSAETYNEQFF
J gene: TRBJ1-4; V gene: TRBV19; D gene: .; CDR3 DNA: TGTGCCAGTCGTAGACAGATATCTGAAAAACTGTTTTTT; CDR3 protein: CASRRQISEKLFF
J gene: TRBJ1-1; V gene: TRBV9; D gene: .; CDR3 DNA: TGTGCCAGCAGCGGGTCCCCCGGAGCTGAAGCTTTCTTT; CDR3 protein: CASSGSPGAEAFF
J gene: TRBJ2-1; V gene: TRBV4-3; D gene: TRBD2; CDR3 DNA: TGCGCCAGCAGCCAAGGGATTCACTGGAGGCGGGAGGCAGACAATGAGCAGTTCTTC; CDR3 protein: CASSQGIHWRREADNEQFF
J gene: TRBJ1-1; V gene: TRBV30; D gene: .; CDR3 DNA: TGTGCCTGGAGTGTATATGGTCCTATGAACACTGAAGCTTTCTTT; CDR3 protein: CAWSVYGPMNTEAFF
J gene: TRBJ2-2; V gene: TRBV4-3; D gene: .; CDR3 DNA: TGCGCCAGCAGCCAAGATCCCCGGGCGAACACCGGGGAGCTGTTTTTT; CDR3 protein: CASSQDPRANTGELFF
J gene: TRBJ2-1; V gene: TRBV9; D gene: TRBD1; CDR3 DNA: TGTGCCAGCAGCGTAGCTCTCGGACAGGGACGGGATGAGCAGTTCTTC; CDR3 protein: CASSVALGQGRDEQFF
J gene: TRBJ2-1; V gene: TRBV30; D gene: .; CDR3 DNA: TGTGCCTGGAGTGTAGCGGACTACAATGAGCAGTTCTTC; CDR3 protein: CAWSVADYNEQFF
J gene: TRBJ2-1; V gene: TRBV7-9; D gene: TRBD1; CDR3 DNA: TGTGCCAGCAGCTGGAGACAGGGTGGGGACAATGAGCAGTTCTTC; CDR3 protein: CASSWRQGGDNEQFF
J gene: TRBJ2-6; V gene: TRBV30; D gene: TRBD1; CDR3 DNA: TGTGCCTGGAGTGTAAGACAGGGGACTTCTGGGGCCAACGTCCTGACTTTC; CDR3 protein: CAWSVRQGTSGANVLTF
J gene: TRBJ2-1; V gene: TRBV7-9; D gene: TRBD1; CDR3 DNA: TGTGCCAGCAGCTTAGGGGACAGGGGAAGGAATGAGCAGTTCTTC; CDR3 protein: CASSLGDRGRNEQFF
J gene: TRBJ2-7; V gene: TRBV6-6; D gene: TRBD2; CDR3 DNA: TGTGCCAGCAGTTACTCGAGAAGGGGAGGGTACGAGCAGTACTTC; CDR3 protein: CASSYSRRGGYEQYF
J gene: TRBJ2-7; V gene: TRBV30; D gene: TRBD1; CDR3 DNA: TGTGCCTGGAGCGGAGGACAGGAGGAGCAGTACTTC; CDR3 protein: CAWSGGQEEQYF
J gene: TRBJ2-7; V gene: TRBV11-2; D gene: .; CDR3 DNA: TGTGCCAGCAGCTTAGACGACTTCTCCTACGAGCAGTACTTC; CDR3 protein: CASSLDDFSYEQYF
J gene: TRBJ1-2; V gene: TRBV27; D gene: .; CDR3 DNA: TGTGCCAGCAGTTTTAGGGGGGGTATAGACTATGGCTACACCTTC; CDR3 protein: CASSFRGGIDYGYTF
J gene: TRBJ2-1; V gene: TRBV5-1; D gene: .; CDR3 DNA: TGCGCCAGCAGCTTGGTATCGGGGAGTACCTATGAGCAGTTCTTC; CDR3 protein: CASSLVSGSTYEQFF
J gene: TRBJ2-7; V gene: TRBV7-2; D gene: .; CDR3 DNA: TGTGCCAGCAGCCCTAAGAGGGAGTGGGGCTCCTACGAGCAGTACTTC; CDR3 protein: CASSPKREWGSYEQYF
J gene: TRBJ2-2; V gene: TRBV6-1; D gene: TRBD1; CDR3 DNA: TGTGCCAGCAGTGAAGAAGGGGGCTGGGACACCGGGGAGCTGTTTTTT; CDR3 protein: CASSEEGGWDTGELFF
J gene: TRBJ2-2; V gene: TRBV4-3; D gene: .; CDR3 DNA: TGCGCCAGCAGCCAGGAAGGGGGGGTCACCGGGGAGCTGTTTTTT; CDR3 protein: CASSQEGGVTGELFF
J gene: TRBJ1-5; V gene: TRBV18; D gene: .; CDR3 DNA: TGTGCCAGCTCACAGGGGACAATTGGGATTGGGGGCAATCAGCCCCAGCATTTT; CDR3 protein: CASSQGTIGIGGNQPQHF
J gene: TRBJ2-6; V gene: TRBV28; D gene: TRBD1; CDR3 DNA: TGTGCCAGCAGGGGGCTAGACAGGGGGGGCCCCTGGGGCAACGTCCTGACTTTC; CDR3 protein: CASRGLDRGGPWGNVLTF
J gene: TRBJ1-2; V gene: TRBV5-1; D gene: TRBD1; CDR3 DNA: TGCGCCAGCAGCTTAACGACAGGGGGCGAAGGTGGCTACACCTTC; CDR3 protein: CASSLTTGGEGGYTF
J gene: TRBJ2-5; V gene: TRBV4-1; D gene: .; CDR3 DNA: TGCGCCAGCAGCCAAGGACGGGGAGCGCCGGAGACCCAGTACTTC; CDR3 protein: CASSQGRGAPETQYF
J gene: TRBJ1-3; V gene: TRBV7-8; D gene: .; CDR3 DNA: TGTGCCAGCAGCTTATCCGGACAGGGAAACACCATATATTTT; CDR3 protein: CASSLSGQGNTIYF
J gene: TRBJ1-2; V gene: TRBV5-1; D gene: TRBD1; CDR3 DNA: TGCGCCAGCAGCGAGGACAGGGGCGACTATGGCTACACCTTC; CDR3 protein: CASSEDRGDYGYTF
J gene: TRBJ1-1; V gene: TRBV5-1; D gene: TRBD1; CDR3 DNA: TGCGCCAGCAGCTGGGGACAGGGGAACACTGAAGCTTTCTTT; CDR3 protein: CASSWGQGNTEAFF
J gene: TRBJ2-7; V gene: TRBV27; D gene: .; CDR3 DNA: TGTGCCAGCAGCTTATTCGGCTACGAGCAGTACTTC; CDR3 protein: CASSLFGYEQYF
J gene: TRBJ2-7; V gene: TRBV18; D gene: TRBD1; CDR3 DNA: TGTGCCAGCTCACCCCTCGGACAGGACAGGCAGCAGTACTTC; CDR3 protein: CASSPLGQDRQQYF
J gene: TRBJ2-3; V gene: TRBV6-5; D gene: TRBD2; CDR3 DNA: TGTGCCAGCAGTTCTCTAGCGGGAGTGGGGACAGATACGCAGTATTTT; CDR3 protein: CASSSLAGVGTDTQYF
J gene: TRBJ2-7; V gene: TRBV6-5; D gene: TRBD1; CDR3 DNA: TGTGCCAGCAGTTACCCAGCCGGGACAGGAATCGAGGGGCAGTACTTC; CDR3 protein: CASSYPAGTGIEGQYF
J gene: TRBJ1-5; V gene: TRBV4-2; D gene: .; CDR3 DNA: TGTGCCAGCAGCCAAGAACAGGGCCCACAAGGGGGTCAGCCCCAGCATTTT; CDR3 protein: CASSQEQGPQGGQPQHF
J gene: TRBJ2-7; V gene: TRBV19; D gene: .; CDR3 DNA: TGTGCCAGTAGTAGGACAGAACAAGAAGACTACGAGCAGTACTTC; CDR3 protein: CASSRTEQEDYEQYF
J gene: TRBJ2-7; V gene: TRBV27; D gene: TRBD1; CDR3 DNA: TGTGCCAGCAGTTTATTGACAGGGTCTACGTTATGCTTC; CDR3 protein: CASSLLTGSTLCF
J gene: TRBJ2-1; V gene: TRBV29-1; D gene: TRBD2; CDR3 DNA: TGCAGCGTTAGGTCTAGCGGGAGGATTTACAATGAGCAGTTCTTC; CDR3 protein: CSVRSSGRIYNEQFF
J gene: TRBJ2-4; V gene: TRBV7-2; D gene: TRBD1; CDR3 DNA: TGTGCCAGCAGCTTAGACAGGGGGTCGGCCAAAAACATTCAGTACTTC; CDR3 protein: CASSLDRGSAKNIQYF
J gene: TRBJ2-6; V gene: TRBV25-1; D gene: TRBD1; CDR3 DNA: TGTGCCAGCAGTAACGGACAGGGGGCTAGCTCTGGGGCCAACGTCCTGACTTTC; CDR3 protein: CASSNGQGASSGANVLTF